This TCR beta chain was identified during a study of cytomegalovirus exposure and HLA in healthy donors. This PCR relied on a set of 60 Vbeta primers and 13 Jbeta primers. Sequenced by immunoSEQ multiplex PCR; TCRdb stores in-frame clones only, minus some. The table records a few hundred thousand clones, about nine tenths of them present only once. As regards this clone: Its antigen remains unknown.

Study conclusions and caveats: Later, an analysis showed that TCR beta chains associated with HLA were more clonally expanded than others that were equally common. A later analysis by the authors found several of the most significant clusters apparently linked to common viral pathogens.

The sequence derives from a girl aged 2 to 9 in good health and CMV-seronegative. The sequenced sample was PBMCs.

CDR3 sequence: CASSFQDRGRNTEAFF. The DNA for the CDR3 is TGTGCCAGCAGCTTCCAGGACAGGGGACGGAACACTGAAGCTTTCTTT. The chain links TRBV5-5 to TRBJ1-1; TRBD1 aligns across 9 bases. CDR1 and CDR2 (germline): SGHKS, YYEKEE (reference sequence). Trimming cost V 2 bases and J 1 base; bases outside gene matches: 6. This CDR3 comprises 16 residues.